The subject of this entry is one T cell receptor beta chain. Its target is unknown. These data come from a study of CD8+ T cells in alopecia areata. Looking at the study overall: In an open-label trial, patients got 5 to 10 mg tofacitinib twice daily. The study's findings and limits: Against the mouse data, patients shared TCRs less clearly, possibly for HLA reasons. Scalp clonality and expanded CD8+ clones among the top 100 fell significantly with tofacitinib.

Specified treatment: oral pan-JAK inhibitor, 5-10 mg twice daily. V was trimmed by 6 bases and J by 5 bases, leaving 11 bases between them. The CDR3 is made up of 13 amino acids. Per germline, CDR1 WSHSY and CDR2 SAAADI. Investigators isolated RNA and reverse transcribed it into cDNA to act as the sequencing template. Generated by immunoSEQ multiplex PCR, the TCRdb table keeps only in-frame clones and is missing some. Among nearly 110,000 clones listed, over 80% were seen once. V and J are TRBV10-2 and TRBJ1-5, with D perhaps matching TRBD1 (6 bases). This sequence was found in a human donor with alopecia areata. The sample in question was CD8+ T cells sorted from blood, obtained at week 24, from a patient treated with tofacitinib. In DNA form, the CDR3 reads TGCGCCAGCAGCACCTCAGGGGATCAGCCCCAGCATTTT. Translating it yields CASSTSGDQPQHF.